The present entry profiles one TCR beta chain with its context. There are a few counts of this clonotype. No cognate antigen has been identified for it. The sample holds no much larger clone one base away, and base qualities are not on file. Donors were 39 systemically healthy Caucasian individuals from Russia aged 6 to 90 years. Each donor gave roughly 11 milliliters of peripheral blood, drawn into EDTA-treated Vacutainer tubes. Ficoll-Paque density-gradient centrifugation was used to isolate PBMCs, with at least 7 million per sample. Trizol reagent was used to extract total RNA from the PBMCs, yielding at least 6 micrograms per sample. Naive CD45RAhigh/CD27high T cell percentages were measured by flow cytometry on a PBMC aliquot from every donor. The sample is drawn from a study of blood T cells in healthy people across ages (dated by TCRdb to the mid-2010s). Study-level background: In model experiments, roughly one uniquely barcoded TCR beta cDNA molecule per two T cells was captured by template switching. Using deep sequencing normalized with unique cDNA molecular identifiers, the study measured how TCR beta repertoire diversity changes with age. The donors were divided into four age groups: young (average around 17 years), middle-aged (around 41), aged (approximately 62) and long-lived (nearly 85). To avoid experimental bias, donors of different ages were randomly spread across the sequencing lanes. Two additional independent replicas of 1 million unique cDNA reads from the same blood draw were analyzed for two donors (one aged 18 to 29 and one aged 80 or older). Paper-wide results and their limitations: As age increased, observed TCR beta diversity per million T cells dropped in a roughly linear way, and a significant reduction was already evident by age roughly 40. Estimates of total diversity based on one million sequenced T cells were regarded as lower bounds and as underestimates. Because donor CMV infection status was unknown, age-related changes in expanded clonotypes were potentially confounded. The percentage of naive T cells measured by flow cytometry correlated strongly with observed TCR beta diversity. Bulk unsorted PBMC profiling prevented conclusive comparison of naive and antigen-experienced compartments. Compared with the aged group, more naive CD4+ T cells, fewer expanded clones and increased TCR diversity were shown by the long-lived group, suggesting age selection.

The CDR3 has 12 amino acids, counting the end cysteine and phenylalanine. The entry retains the CDR3 DNA only, 36 bases that are in frame from base 1. In the germline V gene (reference sequence), CDR1 corresponds to DFQATT and CDR2 to SNEGSKA. At the junction V is shortened by 1 base and J by 4 bases, with 8 bases in between. The library was made by 5' RACE. These reads were obtained on an Illumina HiSeq 2500. A second about 7 to 12 cycle PCR used a sample-barcoded 5' primer and a J-beta primer mix. A unique molecular identifier was introduced onto each TCR beta cDNA molecule by a template-switch 5' adaptor carrying 12 random nucleotides. Each sample yielded at least 2.5 million CDR3-containing paired-end reads. First-strand cDNA was synthesized from all RNA with the Mint cDNA synthesis kit, primed by a TRBC-specific oligonucleotide. After uracil-DNA glycosylase treatment, a first 18-cycle PCR used universal primers M1SS and BC2_uni_R on all cDNA. Per the authors' processing: Normalization of each sample was performed by random selection of 1 million high-quality reads, each carrying a distinct molecular identifier. Instead of being binned into consensus sequences, reads with shared molecular identifiers were discarded. CDR3 identification, clonotype clustering and error correction used MiTCR with a Q25 quality threshold and the strictest error-elimination algorithm. A nonparametric unseen species model with Euler transformation was used to estimate lower-bound total TCR beta diversity. TCRdb applied fastp at Q25 and MiXCR to the public reads, then kept only in-frame beta chains. Every CDR3 protein is listed once, alongside the most common genes and DNA of its rows. None of the V and J calls come from the authors' own analysis; TCRdb made them. This sample holds approximately 830,000 distinct CDR3 sequences; approximately 65% were observed only once. The leading ten clones occupy approximately 30% of the sample.

This clonotype originated in a young man in good health. Material for sequencing was blood. The chain uses TRBV20-1 and TRBJ2-7, with no reliable assignment of the D segment. The DNA is TGCAGTGCTAGAGCTCAGAGGTACGAGCAGTACTTC. Its translation reads: CSARAQRYEQYF.